This T cell receptor beta chain was sequenced in a study of cytomegalovirus exposure and HLA in healthy donors. General study points: Across donors, most TCRs were seen rarely, yet some public ones were widespread. Listed as cytomegalovirus-associated were 150 to 200 TCR beta chains.

CDR1 and CDR2 (germline): MRHNA, SNTAGT. This CDR3 is 14 amino acids long. Trimming pared 3 bases from V and 7 bases from J, leaving 13 bases between. These donors were members of the roughly 120-subject validation cohort, a group separate from the roughly 670-subject first cohort. As regards this clone: Its antigen is undetermined.

The table came from immunoSEQ multiplex PCR; TCRdb's copy has only in-frame clones and leaves some out. Among approximately 150,000 clones listed, over 80% were seen once. V usage is TRBV6-4 and J usage is TRBJ2-1; possible D gene TRBD1, 6 bases. This clonotype originated in a man between 18 and 35 years old in good health and CMV-seropositive. Specimen: PBMCs. The CDR3 coding sequence is TGTGCCAGCAGTGAAGGGGGAGAGGGTAATGAGCAGTTCTTC. Its translation is CASSEGGEGNEQFF.